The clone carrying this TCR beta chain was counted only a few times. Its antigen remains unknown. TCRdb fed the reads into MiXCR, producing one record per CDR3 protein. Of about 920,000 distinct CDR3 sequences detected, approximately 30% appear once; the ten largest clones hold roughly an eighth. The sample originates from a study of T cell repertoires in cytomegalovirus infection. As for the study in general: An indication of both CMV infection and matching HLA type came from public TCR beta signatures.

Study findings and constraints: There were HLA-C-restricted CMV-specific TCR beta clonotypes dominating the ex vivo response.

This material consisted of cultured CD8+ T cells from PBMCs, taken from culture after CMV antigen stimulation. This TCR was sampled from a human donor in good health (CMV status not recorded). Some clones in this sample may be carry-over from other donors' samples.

CDR3 DNA sequence: TGTGCCAGCAGTTTCCTGGTAGGAAACAACTATGGCTACACCTTC. This gives the protein CASSFLVGNNYGYTF. The chain uses TRBV12-3 or TRBV12-4 and TRBJ1-2; D call uncertain. V lost 3 bases to trimming and J lost 2 bases, with 13 bases between them. The CDR3 totals 15 residues.